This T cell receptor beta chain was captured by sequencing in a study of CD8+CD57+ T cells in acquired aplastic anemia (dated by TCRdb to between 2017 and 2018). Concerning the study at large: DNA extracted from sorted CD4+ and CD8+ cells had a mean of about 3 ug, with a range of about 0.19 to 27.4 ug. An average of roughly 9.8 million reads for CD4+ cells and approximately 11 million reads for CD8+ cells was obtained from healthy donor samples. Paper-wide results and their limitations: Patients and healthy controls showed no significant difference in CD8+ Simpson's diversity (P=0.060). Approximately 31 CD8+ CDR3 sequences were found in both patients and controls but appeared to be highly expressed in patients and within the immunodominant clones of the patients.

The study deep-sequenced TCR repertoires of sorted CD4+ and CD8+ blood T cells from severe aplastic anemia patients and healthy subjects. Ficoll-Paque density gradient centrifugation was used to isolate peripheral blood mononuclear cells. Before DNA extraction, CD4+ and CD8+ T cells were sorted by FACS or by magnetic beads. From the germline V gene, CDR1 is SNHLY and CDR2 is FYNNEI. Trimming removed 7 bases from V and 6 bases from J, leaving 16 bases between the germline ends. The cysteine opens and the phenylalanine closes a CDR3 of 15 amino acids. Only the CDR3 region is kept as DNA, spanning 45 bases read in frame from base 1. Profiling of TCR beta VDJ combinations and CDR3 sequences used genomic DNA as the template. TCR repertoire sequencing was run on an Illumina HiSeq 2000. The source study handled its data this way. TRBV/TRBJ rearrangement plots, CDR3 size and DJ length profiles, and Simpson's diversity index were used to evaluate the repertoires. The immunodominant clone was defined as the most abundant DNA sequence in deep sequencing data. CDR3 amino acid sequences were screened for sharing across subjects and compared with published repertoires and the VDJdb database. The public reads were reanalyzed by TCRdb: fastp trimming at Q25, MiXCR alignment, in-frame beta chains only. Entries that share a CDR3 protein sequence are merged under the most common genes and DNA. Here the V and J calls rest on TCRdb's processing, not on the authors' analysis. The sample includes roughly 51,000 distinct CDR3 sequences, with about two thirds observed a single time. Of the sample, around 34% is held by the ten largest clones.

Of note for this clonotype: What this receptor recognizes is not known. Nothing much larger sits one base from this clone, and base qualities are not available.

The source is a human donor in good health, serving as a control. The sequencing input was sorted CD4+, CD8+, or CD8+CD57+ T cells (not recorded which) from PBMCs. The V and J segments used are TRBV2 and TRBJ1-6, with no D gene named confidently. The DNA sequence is TGTGCCAGCACCAGCCAGGCGGCAGCTAATTCACCCCTCCACTTT. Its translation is CASTSQAAANSPLHF. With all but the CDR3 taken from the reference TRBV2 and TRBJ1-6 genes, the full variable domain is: EPEVTQTPSHQVTQMGQEVILRCVPISNHLYFYWYRQILGQKVEFLVSFYNNEISEKSEIFDDQFSVERPDGSNFTLKIRSTKLEDSAMYFCASTSQAAANSPLHFGNGTRLTVT.